One and the same sample provided the 10 T cell receptor beta chains below, sequenced in a study of STAT5B mutations in CD4+ large granular lymphocyte leukemia (dated by TCRdb to between 2021 and 2024). Libraries were made using the immunoSEQ multiplex PCR assay. TCRdb carries this immuneACCESS record with in-frame sequences only. Its versions omit some clonotypes, under half of them owing to an unresolved V gene in the studies checked, with the rest unexplained. The sample table shows about 40,000 clones, and around 85% are seen once. The top ten hold less than 0.45% of the sample. Material for sequencing was CD4+ T cells from blood buffy coats. The receptor source for this set is a human donor in good health.

The table lists this clone with a count of one. The chain employs TRBV11-3 and TRBJ2-3; 7 bases align to TRBD1. CDR3 length: 15 residues. Trimming removed 5 bases from V and 3 bases from J; junction bases left unmatched: 8. In germline, CDR1 is SGHNT, CDR2 YENEEA. The CDR3 sequence: CASSPTGMLTDTQYF. CDR3 nucleotide sequence: TGTGCCAGCAGCCCGACAGGGATGTTAACAGATACGCAGTATTTT.

The chain joins TRBV20-1 to TRBJ1-1; 8 bases align to TRBD1. CDR3 length equals 11 residues. V trimming: 6 bases; J trimming: 12 bases; junction bases outside the gene matches: 9. The V gene's germline CDR1 is DFQATT and CDR2 SNEGSKA (reference sequence). This CDR3 is CSATQGDGTFF. CDR3 nucleotide sequence: TGCAGTGCAACACAGGGGGACGGGACTTTCTTT.

V is TRBV27 and J is TRBJ1-4, with D tentatively TRBD1 (5 bases). The V and J ends lost 6 bases and 8 bases respectively, with 19 bases between them. The CDR3 runs 15 residues. From germline, CDR1 is MNHEY and CDR2 SMNVEV (reference sequence). CDR3 protein: CASSRNRKTFEKLFF. The CDR3 nucleotides are TGTGCCAGCAGCCGTAACAGGAAAACCTTCGAAAAACTGTTTTTT.

The rearrangement links TRBV6-5 to TRBJ2-7; D perhaps matches TRBD1 (5 bases). CDR3 length equals 12 residues. Per germline, CDR1 MNHEY and CDR2 SVGAGI. The germline V and J ends were trimmed by 5 bases and 3 bases, with 8 bases remaining between them. For the CDR3, the DNA is TGTGCCAGCAGTCAACAGGTCTACGAGCAGTACTTC. It codes for CASSQQVYEQYF.

This chain uses TRBV6-1 with TRBJ2-7; D is unclear. This CDR3 spans 13 amino acids. V lost 7 bases and J 6 bases, leaving 16 bases between the germline ends. CDR1 and CDR2 from the germline V gene are MNHNS and SASEGT. The CDR3 reads CASISTWFGEQYF. The CDR3 bases are TGTGCCAGCATCTCGACCTGGTTCGGCGAGCAGTACTTC.

The chain recombines TRBV5-1 with TRBJ2-3, with D tentatively TRBD1 (5 bases). The CDR3 has 14 amino acids. Germline-derived CDR1 and CDR2 are SGHRS and YFSETQ. V lost 0 bases and J 0 bases, leaving 5 bases between the germline ends. The CDR3 bases are TGCGCCAGCAGCTTGGGACAGAGCACAGATACGCAGTATTTT. Its protein is CASSLGQSTDTQYF.

This clone was recorded a few times. The chain carries TRBV5-6 and TRBJ1-4, with a weak D call TRBD1 (6 bases). With 1 base removed from V and 5 bases from J, the gap between germline ends came to 12 bases. The CDR3 runs to 15 residues. The germline CDR1 and CDR2 sequences are SGHDT and YYEEEE. The CDR3 is CASSLLGRGNEKLFF. CDR3 nucleotide sequence: TGTGCCAGCAGCTTGCTCGGTAGGGGGAATGAAAAACTGTTTTTT.

The gene calls are TRBV18 and TRBJ1-5; D possibly corresponds to TRBD1 (5 bases). V gave up 6 bases and J gave up 0 bases, with 15 bases separating them. Per germline, CDR1 KGHSH and CDR2 LQKENI. This CDR3 spans 16 amino acids. CDR3 DNA sequence: TGTGCCAGCTCCGAAACCGGGGGTCTTAGCAATCAGCCCCAGCATTTT. It codes for CASSETGGLSNQPQHF. Variable domain in full (rest from reference TRBV18 and TRBJ1-5): NAGVMQNPRHLVRRRGQEARLRCSPMKGHSHVYWYRQLPEEGLKFMVYLQKENIIDESGMPKERFSAEFPKEGPSILRIQQVVRGDSAAYFCASSETGGLSNQPQHFGDGTRLSIL.

The chain uses TRBV5-1 and TRBJ2-5; 11 bases are shared with TRBD2. The V gene end was trimmed by 2 bases and the J gene end by 5 bases; junction bases not matched to a gene: 5. From germline, CDR1 is SGHRS and CDR2 YFSETQ. CDR3 size: 15 residues. CDR3 region: CASSLTSGGIETQYF. The DNA for the CDR3 is TGCGCCAGCAGCTTAACTAGCGGGGGTATTGAGACCCAGTACTTC.

This rearrangement joins TRBV10-3 to TRBJ2-1, with 11 bases aligning to TRBD1. The CDR3 is made up of 15 amino acids. Trimming took 2 bases from V and 5 from J; bases not matched to a gene: 2. Germline CDR1 is ENHRY and CDR2 is SYGVKD. The DNA of the CDR3 is TGTGCCATCAGTGAGCCGGGACAGGGGGACAATGAGCAGTTCTTC. It codes for CAISEPGQGDNEQFF.